This TCR delta chain was sequenced in a study of delta chains in infants with herpesvirus infections (dated by TCRdb to 2021 to 2024). Looking at the study overall: The study prospectively followed a Ugandan infant birth cohort from birth to characterize gammadelta T cell responses to primary cytomegalovirus (CMV) infection. Using PBMC, gammadelta TCRs were sequenced for roughly 20 CMV-infected infants, one of whom was congenitally infected, and for several CMV-uninfected infants who had enough sample available. The previously published Belgian fetal and cord blood gammadelta TCR data were not generated in this cohort and were added only for comparison. In infants who were infected with CMV after birth, the study searched for a public fetal Vdelta1/Vgamma8 gammadelta TCR clonotype. By approximate age, the infant blood samples fell into groups of 1.5, 4, 8 and 12 months. Here is what the overall study found, with its caveats: Detection of the public clonotype was limited to the first time point after infection, and the public clonotype was not found in uninfected infants or in infants infected after 120 days. Within Vdelta1 cells, the frequency of the public clonotype appeared to be inversely correlated with age at infection and to decay rapidly, seemingly not persisting past roughly two months. In CMV-uninfected infants, the public clonotype might still be present but below the detection limit. The public Vdelta1 clonotype appeared in about 20% of the 18 CMV-infected infants: three infected postnatally before 120 days of age, plus the congenitally infected infant. Limitations noted by the authors included a small sample size and a lack of race- or environment-matched controls, because nearly all Ugandans acquire CMV before adulthood.

CDR1 and CDR2 (GEAIGNYY, EKD) derive from the germline V gene. The CDR3 sequence holds 15 residues, the cysteine and phenylalanine included. The DNA shown is the 45-base CDR3, in frame from base 1. V lost 0 bases and J lost 0 bases; the stretch between them is 10 bases long. This clone is identified as large (0.1 to 1%). This receptor's antigen is unknown. Base qualities are not at hand, and no much larger clone is one base apart. Library preparation was by RT-PCR. TCR cDNA was generated by reverse transcription of PBMC RNA with SuperScript II and gamma-chain- and delta-chain-specific primers. The cDNA was purified with AMPure XP beads, then amplified and indexed with Illumina adapters using the Nextera XT Index Kit. Sequencing of the gammadelta TCR libraries was done on an Illumina MiSeq using a V2 300-cycle kit. The original pipeline was this. Using MiXCR v2.1.12, CDR3 sequences were assembled, and reads were mapped onto D, J and V genes obtained from GenBank. VDJtools v1.2.1 was used to carry out repertoire analyses of the CDR3 clonotypes. TCRdb reprocessed the public reads with the caller CATT; rows with the same DNA were merged afterwards. The V and J calls and clone size are TCRdb's, not the authors'. Present in this sample are about 850 delta-chain clones, around a fifth of which were seen just once. Roughly 13% of the sample goes to the ten largest clones.

Pregnant women getting prenatal care were recruited in Kampala, Uganda, and their infants were enrolled; maternal HIV status had to be documented. Weekly visits were made to families, and infant clinical information, oral swabs and peripheral blood were collected beginning at 6 weeks of age and every 4 months thereafter. Blood was drawn into heparin tubes, and PBMC were isolated via Ficoll-Paque density gradient centrifugation and then cryopreserved. The clonotype was recovered from a human donor who was a Ugandan infant, either HIV-exposed or HIV-unexposed (not recorded which). The sample here was peripheral blood, taken at time point 2 of longitudinal follow-up. In this chain, TRDV2 is recombined with TRDJ1; the D segment cannot be called with confidence. The DNA sequence is as follows: TGTGCCTGTGACACCATTTCTCCCCACACCGATAAACTCATCTTT. It translates as CACDTISPHTDKLIF.